The present T cell receptor (beta chain) was sequenced within a study of shared clonotypes between healthy human individuals. Study-level results: It was only blood that was sampled, and tissue repertoires likely differ. Estimated clonotype richness was generally higher in naive than memory subsets. Among donors, sharing of clonotypes was expected to be affected by sequencing depth.

Under the authors' procedure: There were no quality scores in the junction-only immunoSEQ sequences, so filtering differed. Here immunoSEQ multiplex PCR was the method, and the copy in TCRdb shows in-frame clones only, minus some. V, J and clone size were drawn from that table, and D and trimming were deduced from the DNA. The repertoire holds around 700,000 clones, with about three quarters as singletons. As concerns this clone: Its antigen is as yet unknown.

This CDR3 is 14 amino acids long. CDR1 MDHEN and CDR2 SYDVKM come from the germline V gene. V lost 8 bases and J 6 bases, leaving 17 bases between the germline ends. This clonotype was sampled from a woman between 25 and 40 years old in good health. V and J are TRBV28 and TRBJ1-5; TRBD1 is a possible D gene (5 bases). The sequencing sample was made of memory CD4+ T cells sorted from blood. The subset here: CD45RA-negative fraction. In DNA, the CDR3 is TGTGCCAGCCGAACAGGTCATAGGGGTCAGCCCCAGCATTTT. Its translation: CASRTGHRGQPQHF. Based on the CDR3 plus reference TRBV28 and TRBJ1-5, the full variable domain is DVKVTQSSRYLVKRTGEKVFLECVQDMDHENMFWYRQDPGLGLRLIYFSYDVKMKEKGDIPEGYSVSREKKERFSLILESASTNQTSMYLCASRTGHRGQPQHFGDGTRLSIL.